The 8 T cell receptor beta chains in this list originate from one sample, sequenced in a study of control samples from healthy donors and cancer patients. Profiling relied on immunoSEQ multiplex PCR, and the TCRdb table lists in-frame clones only, not all of them. The table has about 20,000 clones, 85% to 90% seen once. Sequencing was performed on PBMCs. The receptors derive from a woman aged 55 to 70 with head and neck cancer.

This rearrangement joins TRBV5-4 to TRBJ1-2; maybe TRBD1 (6 bases). Germline assignment: CDR1 SGHNT and CDR2 YYREEE (reference sequence). The CDR3 spans 14 residues. V lost 2 bases and J lost 5, with 13 bases in between. The DNA of the CDR3 is TGTGCCAGCAGCTTCGGGCAGGGGAAGTATGGCTACACCTTC. It translates to CASSFGQGKYGYTF. The whole variable domain, remainder taken from reference TRBV5-4 and TRBJ1-2, is ETGVTQSPTHLIKTRGQQVTLRCSSQSGHNTVSWYQQALGQGPQFIFQYYREEENGRGNFPPRFSGLQFPNYSSELNVNALELDDSALYLCASSFGQGKYGYTFGSGTRLTVV.

The rearrangement links TRBV15 to TRBJ1-2; D unresolved. Germline CDR1 reads LNHNV; CDR2 reads YYDKDF (reference sequence). Between the trimmed V and J ends, which lost 0 bases and 5 bases, there was a span of 10 bases. The CDR3 consists of 14 residues. In DNA form, the CDR3 reads TGTGCCACCAGCAGAGAAAGCAGGCTTTATGGCTACACCTTC. This translates into CATSRESRLYGYTF.

The chain recombines TRBV18 with TRBJ1-1, with a tentative D call TRBD1 (5 bases). Germline CDR1 and CDR2: KGHSH and LQKENI. The CDR3 spans 14 residues. Trimming removed 3 bases at V and 5 bases at J, with 13 bases between. In DNA, the CDR3 is TGTGCCAGCTCACCTGGGGGGGGTGAGACTGAAGCTTTCTTT. Translation gives CASSPGGGETEAFF.

V usage is TRBV18 and J usage is TRBJ1-1, with TRBD1 matching over 8 bases. CDR1 is KGHSH, CDR2 LQKENI, per germline. V shed 4 bases and J 3 bases; nucleotides not matched to a gene: 1. This CDR3 region has 13 residues. Here the CDR3 reads CASSQTGDTEAFF. The CDR3 DNA reads TGTGCCAGCTCACAGACAGGGGACACTGAAGCTTTCTTT.

This chain joins TRBV10-1 and TRBJ2-3, with 11 bases matching TRBD1. Germline V gives CDR1 WNHNN, CDR2 SYGVQD (reference sequence). V gave up 6 bases and J gave up 4 bases; unmatched junction bases: 3. The CDR3 is made up of 14 amino acids. CDR3 DNA sequence: TGCGCCAGCAGGAGGGACAGGGGGGCAGATACGCAGTATTTT. As protein: CASRRDRGADTQYF.

The gene calls are TRBV12-3 or TRBV12-4 and TRBJ2-1; D is undetermined. The CDR3 length is 13 residues. Trimming left V 2 bases short and J 6 bases short, with 8 bases between. The CDR3 region has the DNA TGTGCCAGCAGTTTACCGGTCACCAATGAGCAGTTCTTC. Residues: CASSLPVTNEQFF.

This chain uses TRBV18 with TRBJ1-2, with 9 positions matching TRBD1. Germline CDR1 and CDR2: KGHSH and LQKENI. Losses at the gene ends were 3 bases for V and 5 bases for J; bases not matched to a gene: 1. There are 13 residues in the CDR3. CDR3 coding DNA: TGTGCCAGCTCACCGGACAGGGGATATGGCTACACCTTC. Its translation is CASSPDRGYGYTF.

V gene TRBV27 combines with J gene TRBJ2-5; 9 bases map to TRBD1. Per the germline V gene, CDR1 is MNHEY and CDR2 is SMNVEV (reference sequence). V was clipped by 4 bases and J by 1 base; unmatched bases: 4. CDR3 length equals 15 residues. The CDR3 DNA follows: TGTGCCAGCAGTTACACAGGGGGCTCCCAAGAGACCCAGTACTTC. It codes for CASSYTGGSQETQYF.